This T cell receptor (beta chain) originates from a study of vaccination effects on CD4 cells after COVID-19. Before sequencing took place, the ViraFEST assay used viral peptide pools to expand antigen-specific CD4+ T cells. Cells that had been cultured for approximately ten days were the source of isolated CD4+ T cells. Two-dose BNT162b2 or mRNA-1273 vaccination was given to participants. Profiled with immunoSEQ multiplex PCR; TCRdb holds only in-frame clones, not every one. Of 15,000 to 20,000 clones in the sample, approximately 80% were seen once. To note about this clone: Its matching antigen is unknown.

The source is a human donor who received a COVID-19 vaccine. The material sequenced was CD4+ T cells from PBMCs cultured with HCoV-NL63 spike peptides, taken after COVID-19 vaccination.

CDR3 sequence (DNA): TGTGCCATCAGACCGGACTCGAACACTGAAGCTTTCTTT. This gives the protein CAIRPDSNTEAFF. V and J are TRBV10-3 and TRBJ1-1; D not resolved. This CDR3 comprises 13 residues. CDR1 ENHRY and CDR2 SYGVKD come from the germline V gene. V lost 6 bases and J lost 1, with 9 bases in between.